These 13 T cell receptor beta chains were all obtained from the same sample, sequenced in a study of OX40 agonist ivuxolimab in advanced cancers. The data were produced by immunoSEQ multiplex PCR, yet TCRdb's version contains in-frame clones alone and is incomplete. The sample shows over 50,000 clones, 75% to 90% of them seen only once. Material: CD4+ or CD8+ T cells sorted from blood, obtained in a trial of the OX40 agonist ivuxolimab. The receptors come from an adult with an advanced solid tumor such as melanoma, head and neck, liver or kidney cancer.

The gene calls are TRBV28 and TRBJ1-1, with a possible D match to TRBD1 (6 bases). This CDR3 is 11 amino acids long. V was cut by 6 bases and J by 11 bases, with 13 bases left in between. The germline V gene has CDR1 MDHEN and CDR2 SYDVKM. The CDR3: CASSVQGGAFF. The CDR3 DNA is TGTGCCAGCAGCGTCCAAGGGGGGGCTTTCTTT.

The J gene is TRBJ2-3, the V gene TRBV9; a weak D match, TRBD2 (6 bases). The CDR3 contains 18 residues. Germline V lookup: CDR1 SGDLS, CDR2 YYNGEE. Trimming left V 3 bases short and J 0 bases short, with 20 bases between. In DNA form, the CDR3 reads TGTGCCAGCAGCGCCGGTCCGGGGGTAGGGTGGAGCACAGATACGCAGTATTTT. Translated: CASSAGPGVGWSTDTQYF.

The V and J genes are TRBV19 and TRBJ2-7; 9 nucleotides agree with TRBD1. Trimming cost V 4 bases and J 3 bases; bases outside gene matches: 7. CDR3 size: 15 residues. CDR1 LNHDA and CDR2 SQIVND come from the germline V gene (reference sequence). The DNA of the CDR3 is TGTGCCAGTAGTACGACCGGGACAGGGTACTACGAGCAGTACTTC. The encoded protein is CASSTTGTGYYEQYF.

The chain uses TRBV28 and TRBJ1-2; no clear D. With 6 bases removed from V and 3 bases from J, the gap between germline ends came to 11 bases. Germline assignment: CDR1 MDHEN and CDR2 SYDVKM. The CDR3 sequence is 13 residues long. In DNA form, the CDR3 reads TGTGCCAGCAGCACGAAGACTTACTATGGCTACACCTTC. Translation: CASSTKTYYGYTF.

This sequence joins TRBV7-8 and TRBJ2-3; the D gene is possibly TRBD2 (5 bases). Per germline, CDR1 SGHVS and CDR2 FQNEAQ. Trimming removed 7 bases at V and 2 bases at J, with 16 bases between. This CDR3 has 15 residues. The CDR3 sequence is CASNSYGRVTDTQYF. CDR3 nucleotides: TGTGCCAGCAACTCTTACGGGCGGGTCACAGATACGCAGTATTTT.

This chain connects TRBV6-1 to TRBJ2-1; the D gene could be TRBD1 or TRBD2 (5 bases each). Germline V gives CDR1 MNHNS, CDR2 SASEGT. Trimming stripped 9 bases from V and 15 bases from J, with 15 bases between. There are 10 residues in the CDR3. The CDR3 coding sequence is TGTGCCAGGTCACTAGGGCAGGGGTTCTTC. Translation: CARSLGQGFF.

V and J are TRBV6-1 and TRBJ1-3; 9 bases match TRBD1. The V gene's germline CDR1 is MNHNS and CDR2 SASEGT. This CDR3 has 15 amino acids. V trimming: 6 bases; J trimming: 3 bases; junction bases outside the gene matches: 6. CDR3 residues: CASRPQGAGGNTIYF. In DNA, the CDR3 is TGTGCCAGCAGACCACAGGGGGCGGGTGGAAACACCATATATTTT.

CDR3 region: CASRTGTGAYEQYF. The CDR3 DNA reads TGTGCCAGCAGGACCGGGACAGGGGCCTACGAGCAGTACTTC. V usage is TRBV6-6 and J usage is TRBJ2-7; TRBD1 matches 10 bases. Germline V gives CDR1 MNHNY, CDR2 SVGAGI (reference sequence). V gave up 6 bases and J gave up 2 bases; unmatched junction bases: 4. The CDR3 spans 14 residues.

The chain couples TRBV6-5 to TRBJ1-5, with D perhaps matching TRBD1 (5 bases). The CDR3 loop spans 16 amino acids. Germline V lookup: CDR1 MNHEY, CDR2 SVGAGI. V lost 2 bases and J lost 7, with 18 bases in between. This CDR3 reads CASSYGPERGGQPQHF. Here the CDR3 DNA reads TGTGCCAGCAGTTACGGGCCGGAGAGGGGCGGACAGCCCCAGCATTTT.

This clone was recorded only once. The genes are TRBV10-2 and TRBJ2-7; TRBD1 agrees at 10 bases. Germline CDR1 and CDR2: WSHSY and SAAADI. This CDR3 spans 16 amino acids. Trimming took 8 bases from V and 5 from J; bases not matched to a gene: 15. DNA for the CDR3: TGCGCCAGCCGACCGACCGGGACAGGGGAGTCCCACGAGCAGTACTTC. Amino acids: CASRPTGTGESHEQYF.

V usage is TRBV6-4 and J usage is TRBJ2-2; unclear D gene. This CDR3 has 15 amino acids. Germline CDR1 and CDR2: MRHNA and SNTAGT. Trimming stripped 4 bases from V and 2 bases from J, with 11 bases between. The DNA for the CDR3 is TGTGCCAGCAGTGTAACAGTTGGTAACACCGGGGAGCTGTTTTTT. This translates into CASSVTVGNTGELFF.

CDR3 DNA: TGTGCCAGCAGCGTCATGTTGGGCCAGCCTCAGTTCTTC. Amino acid sequence: CASSVMLGQPQFF. V is TRBV9 and J is TRBJ2-1; D not certain. CDR1 and CDR2 from the germline V gene are SGDLS and YYNGEE. Trimming pared 2 bases from V and 13 bases from J, leaving 16 bases between. The CDR3 has 13 amino acids.

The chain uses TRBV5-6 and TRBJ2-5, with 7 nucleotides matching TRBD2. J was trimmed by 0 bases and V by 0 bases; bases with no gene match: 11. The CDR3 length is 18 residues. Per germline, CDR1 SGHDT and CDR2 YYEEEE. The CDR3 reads CASSLVGRGTGDQETQYF. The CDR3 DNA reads TGTGCCAGCAGCTTGGTGGGGAGGGGTACAGGTGACCAAGAGACCCAGTACTTC.